This TCR beta chain comes out of a study of CD8 T cells in Susac syndrome. Study observations and caveats: Clonal expansion did not appear in Susac syndrome CD4+ T cell repertoires.

An amount of RNA that ranged from roughly 0.5 to 1 ug was reverse transcribed with random hexamers. The TCR beta CDR3 was amplified by immunoSEQ multiplex PCR across 54 Vbeta, 13 Jbeta. One entry per CDR3 protein, called by TCRdb with MiXCR from the immunoSEQ multiplex PCR reads. The sample records approximately 74,000 distinct CDR3 sequences, 93% being singletons. The study sequenced TCR beta in blood CD8+ and CD4+ T cells. Negative isolation yielded CD4+ and CD8+ T cells, and FACS enriched TEMRA cells. CDR1 SEHNR and CDR2 FQNEAQ come from the germline V gene (reference sequence). The CDR3 spans 18 residues. Between the trimmed V and J ends, which lost 0 bases and 3 bases, there was a span of 20 bases. As for this clonotype: Antigen unknown.

This TCR derives from a human donor with Susac syndrome. The J gene is TRBJ1-1, the V gene TRBV7-9, with D unresolved. Sample: CD4+ T cells from PBMCs. CDR3 sequence (DNA): TGTGCCAGCAGCTTAGCTCCTCTCGGCCCCCGGCGGGACACTGAAGCTTTCTTT. It yields the protein CASSLAPLGPRRDTEAFF.